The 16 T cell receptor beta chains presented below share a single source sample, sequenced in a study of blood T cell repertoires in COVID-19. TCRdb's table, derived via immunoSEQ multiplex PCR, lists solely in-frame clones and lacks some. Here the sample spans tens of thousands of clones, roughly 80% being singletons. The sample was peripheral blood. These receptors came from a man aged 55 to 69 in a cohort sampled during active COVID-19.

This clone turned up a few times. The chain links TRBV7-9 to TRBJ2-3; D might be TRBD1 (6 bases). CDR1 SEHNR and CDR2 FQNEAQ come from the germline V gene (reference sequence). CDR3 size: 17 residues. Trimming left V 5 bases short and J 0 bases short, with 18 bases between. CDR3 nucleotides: TGTGCCAGCAGCCCACCCCGGGACATCCCTAGCACAGATACGCAGTATTTT. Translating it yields CASSPPRDIPSTDTQYF.

Here the CDR3 reads CASSSEVRSYNEQFF. CDR3 sequence (DNA): TGTGCCAGCAGCTCTGAGGTGCGGTCCTACAATGAGCAGTTCTTC. The gene calls are TRBV11-2 and TRBJ2-1; D unresolved. The CDR3 spans 15 residues. Germline V gene data show CDR1 as SGHAT and CDR2 as FQNNGV. V lost 4 bases to trimming and J lost 1 base, with 11 bases between them. The full variable domain, completed using reference TRBV11-2 and TRBJ2-1, is EAGVAQSPRYKIIEKRQSVAFWCNPISGHATLYWYQQILGQGPKLLIQFQNNGVVDDSQLPKDRFSAERLKGVDSTLKIQPAKLEDSAVYLCASSSEVRSYNEQFFGPGTRLTVL.

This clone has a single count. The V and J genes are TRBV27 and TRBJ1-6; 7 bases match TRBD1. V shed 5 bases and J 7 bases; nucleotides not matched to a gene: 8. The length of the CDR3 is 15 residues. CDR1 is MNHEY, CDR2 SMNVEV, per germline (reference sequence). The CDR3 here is CASSPKTGTNSPLHF. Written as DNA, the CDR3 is TGTGCCAGCAGTCCAAAGACAGGGACGAATTCACCCCTCCACTTT.

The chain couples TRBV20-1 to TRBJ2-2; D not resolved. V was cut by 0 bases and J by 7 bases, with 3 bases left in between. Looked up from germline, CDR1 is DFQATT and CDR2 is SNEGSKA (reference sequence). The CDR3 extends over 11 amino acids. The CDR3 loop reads CSAREYGELFF. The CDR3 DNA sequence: TGCAGTGCTAGAGAATACGGGGAGCTGTTTTTT.

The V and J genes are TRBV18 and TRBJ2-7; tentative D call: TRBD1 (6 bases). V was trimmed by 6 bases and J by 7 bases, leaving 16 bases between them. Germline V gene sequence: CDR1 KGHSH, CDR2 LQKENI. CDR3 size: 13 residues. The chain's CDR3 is CASSPRQAGEQYF. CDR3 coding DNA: TGTGCCAGCTCTCCCCGACAGGCTGGAGAGCAGTACTTC.

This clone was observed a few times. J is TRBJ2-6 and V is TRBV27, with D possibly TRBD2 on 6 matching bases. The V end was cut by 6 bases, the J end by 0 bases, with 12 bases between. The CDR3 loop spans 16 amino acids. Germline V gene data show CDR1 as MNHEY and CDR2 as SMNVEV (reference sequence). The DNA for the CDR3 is TGTGCCAGCAGGGTTGGAGGGAACTCTGGGGCCAACGTCCTGACTTTC. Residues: CASRVGGNSGANVLTF. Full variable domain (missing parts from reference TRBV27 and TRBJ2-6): EAQVTQNPRYLITVTGKKLTVTCSQNMNHEYMSWYRQDPGLGLRQIYYSMNVEVTDKGDVPEGYKVSRKEKRNFPLILESPSPNQTSLYFCASRVGGNSGANVLTFGAGSRLTVL.

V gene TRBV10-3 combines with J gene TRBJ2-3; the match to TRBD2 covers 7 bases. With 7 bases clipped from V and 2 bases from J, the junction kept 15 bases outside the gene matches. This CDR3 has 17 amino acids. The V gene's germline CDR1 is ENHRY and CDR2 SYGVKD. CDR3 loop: CAIKPSQGGLLTDTQYF. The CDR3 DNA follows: TGTGCCATCAAACCTTCTCAGGGAGGGTTGCTCACAGATACGCAGTATTTT.

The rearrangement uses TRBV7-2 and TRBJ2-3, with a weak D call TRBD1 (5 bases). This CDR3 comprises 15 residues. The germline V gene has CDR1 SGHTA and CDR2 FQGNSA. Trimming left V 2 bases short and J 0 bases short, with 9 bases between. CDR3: CASSLKPGSTDTQYF. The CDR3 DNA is TGTGCCAGCAGCTTAAAGCCAGGGAGCACAGATACGCAGTATTTT.

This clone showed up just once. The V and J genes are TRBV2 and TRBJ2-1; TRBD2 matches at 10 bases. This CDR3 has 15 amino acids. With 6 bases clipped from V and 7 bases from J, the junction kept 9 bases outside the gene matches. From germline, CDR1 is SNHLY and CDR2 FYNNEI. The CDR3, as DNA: TGTGCCAGCAGCTACGGACTAGCGGTAATTAATGAGCAGTTCTTC. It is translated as CASSYGLAVINEQFF.

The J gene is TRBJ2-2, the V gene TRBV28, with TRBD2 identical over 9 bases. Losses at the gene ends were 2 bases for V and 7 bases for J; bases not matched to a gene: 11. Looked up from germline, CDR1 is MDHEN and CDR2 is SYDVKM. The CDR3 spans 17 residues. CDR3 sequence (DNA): TGTGCCAGCAGTTTAAACCGCGGGGGGGCCTTAGTCGGGGAGCTGTTTTTT. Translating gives CASSLNRGGALVGELFF. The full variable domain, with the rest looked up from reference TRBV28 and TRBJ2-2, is DVKVTQSSRYLVKRTGEKVFLECVQDMDHENMFWYRQDPGLGLRLIYFSYDVKMKEKGDIPEGYSVSREKKERFSLILESASTNQTSMYLCASSLNRGGALVGELFFGEGSRLTVL.

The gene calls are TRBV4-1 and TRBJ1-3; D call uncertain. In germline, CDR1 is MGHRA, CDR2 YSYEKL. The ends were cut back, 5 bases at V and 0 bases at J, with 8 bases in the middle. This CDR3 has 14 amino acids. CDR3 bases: TGCGCCAGCAGCTCGGTAGTCTCTGGAAACACCATATATTTT. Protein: CASSSVVSGNTIYF.

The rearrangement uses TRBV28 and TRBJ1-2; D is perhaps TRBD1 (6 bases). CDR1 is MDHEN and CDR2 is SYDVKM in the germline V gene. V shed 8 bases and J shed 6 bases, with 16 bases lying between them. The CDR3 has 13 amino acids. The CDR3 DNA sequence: TGTGCCAGCTCAATACCAGGGGCTAATGGCTACACCTTC. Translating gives CASSIPGANGYTF.

The CDR3 protein is CASSNSRTSGYEQYF. The CDR3 DNA reads TGTGCCAGCAGCAATAGCAGGACTAGCGGTTACGAGCAGTACTTC. The chain is built from TRBV3-1 (or the pseudogene TRBV3-2) and TRBJ2-7; 10 nucleotides line up with TRBD2. This CDR3 contains 15 residues. The V gene's germline CDR1 is LGHDT and CDR2 YNNKEL (reference sequence). Trimming at V came to 5 bases and at J to 4 bases, leaving 8 bases not matched to a gene.

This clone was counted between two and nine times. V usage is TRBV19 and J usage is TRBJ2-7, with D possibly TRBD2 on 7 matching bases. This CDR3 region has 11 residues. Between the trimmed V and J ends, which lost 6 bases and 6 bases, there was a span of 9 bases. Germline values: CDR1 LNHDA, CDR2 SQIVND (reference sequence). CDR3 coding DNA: TGTGCCAGTAGGGGAGGGGGCGAGCAGTACTTC. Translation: CASRGGGEQYF.

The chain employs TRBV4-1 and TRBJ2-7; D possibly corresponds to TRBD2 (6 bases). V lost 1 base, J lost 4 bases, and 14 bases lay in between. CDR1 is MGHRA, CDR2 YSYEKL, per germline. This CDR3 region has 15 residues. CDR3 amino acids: CASSQGGFGGYEQYF. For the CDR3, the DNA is TGCGCCAGCAGCCAAGGAGGATTCGGGGGTTACGAGCAGTACTTC.

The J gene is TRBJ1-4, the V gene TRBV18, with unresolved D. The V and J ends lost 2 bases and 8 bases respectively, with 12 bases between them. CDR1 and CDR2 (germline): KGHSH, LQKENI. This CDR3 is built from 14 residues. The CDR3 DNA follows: TGTGCCAGCTCACCATCAACCTCTAGGGAAAAACTGTTTTTT. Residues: CASSPSTSREKLFF. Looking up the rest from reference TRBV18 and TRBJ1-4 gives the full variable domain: NAGVMQNPRHLVRRRGQEARLRCSPMKGHSHVYWYRQLPEEGLKFMVYLQKENIIDESGMPKERFSAEFPKEGPSILRIQQVVRGDSAAYFCASSPSTSREKLFFGSGTQLSVL.